This entry lists 18 T cell receptor beta chains sequenced from one sample in a study of T cell responses to AZD1222 COVID-19 vaccine. Profiling relied on immunoSEQ multiplex PCR, and the TCRdb table lists in-frame clones only, not all of them. The table has 150,000 to 200,000 clones, around 90% seen once. The specimen comprised peripheral blood, sampled on day 0 of AZD1222 vaccination. Receptor source: an adult in good health.

The chain carries TRBV29-1 and TRBJ1-3; D gene uncertain. Between the trimmed V and J ends, which lost 3 bases and 9 bases, there was a span of 12 bases. Germline CDR1 and CDR2: SQVTM and ANQGSEA. The CDR3 covers 12 residues. In nucleotides, the CDR3 is TGCAGCGTTGAGGGAACCTTCCCCACCATATATTTT. Amino acid sequence: CSVEGTFPTIYF.

This chain links TRBV20-1 with TRBJ1-6; D possibly corresponds to TRBD1 (5 bases). Germline V CDR1 and CDR2: DFQATT, SNEGSKA (reference sequence). The CDR3 runs 15 residues. Trimming took off 3 bases at V and 6 bases at J, with 15 bases between the two ends. The CDR3 bases are TGCAGTGCTAGTAACTCGGGGGTACCTAATTCACCCCTCCACTTT. Amino acid sequence: CSASNSGVPNSPLHF.

This chain links TRBV6-1 with TRBJ1-2, with 7 bases identical to TRBD1. CDR1 MNHNS and CDR2 SASEGT come from the germline V gene. CDR3 length equals 16 residues. V gave up 0 bases and J gave up 4 bases; unmatched junction bases: 8. CDR3 DNA sequence: TGTGCCAGCAGTGAAGCCGAACAGGGGTACCGCTATGGCTACACCTTC. It yields the protein CASSEAEQGYRYGYTF.

The genes are TRBV3-1 (or the pseudogene TRBV3-2) and TRBJ2-5, with unresolved D. V was shortened by 6 bases and J by 5 bases, with 19 bases between the two germline ends. The CDR3 is 15 residues long. The germline CDR1 and CDR2 sequences are LGHDT and YNNKEL (reference sequence). For the CDR3, the DNA is TGTGCCAGCAGATTCACCGGTGGTGCTTGGGAGACCCAGTACTTC. It translates to CASRFTGGAWETQYF.

This chain connects TRBV19 to TRBJ2-3; TRBD2 aligns across 9 bases. The CDR3 is made up of 16 amino acids. The V gene end was trimmed by 6 bases and the J gene end by 4 bases; junction bases not matched to a gene: 11. Germline V lookup: CDR1 LNHDA, CDR2 SQIVND (reference sequence). As DNA, the CDR3 is TGTGCCAGTAGGGCACTTGAGCGGGAGGCTGCAGATACGCAGTATTTT. As protein: CASRALEREAADTQYF.

This clone was counted only a few times. The chain combines TRBV2 with TRBJ1-1; D is unresolved. The CDR3 has 14 residues. The germline V gene encodes CDR1 SNHLY and CDR2 FYNNEI. Trimming took off 1 base at V and 4 bases at J, with 10 bases between the two ends. CDR3 amino acids: CASSEENGPTEAFF. CDR3 in DNA: TGTGCCAGCAGTGAAGAAAACGGACCCACTGAAGCTTTCTTT.

The chain couples TRBV24-1 to TRBJ1-2; 7 nucleotides agree with TRBD1. The germline V gene encodes CDR1 KGHDR and CDR2 SFDVKD. V lost 3 bases and J lost 8; bases outside the gene matches: 2. CDR3 length: 12 residues. The CDR3 reads CATSDRGRGYTF. The CDR3 nucleotides are TGTGCCACCAGTGATAGGGGGCGCGGCTACACCTTC.

The V gene is TRBV6-1, the J gene TRBJ1-2, with D unresolved. CDR3 length: 13 residues. Per germline, CDR1 MNHNS and CDR2 SASEGT. V lost 2 bases, J lost 3 bases, and 7 bases lay in between. The CDR3 sequence is CASSEPAYYGYTF. DNA of the CDR3: TGTGCCAGCAGTGAACCGGCTTACTATGGCTACACCTTC.

The rearrangement joins TRBV10-2 to TRBJ1-2, with 7 bases aligning to TRBD1. V was clipped by 7 bases and J by 7 bases; unmatched bases: 9. CDR1 is WSHSY, CDR2 SAAADI, per germline. This CDR3 region has 13 residues. CDR3 protein: CASTDRRMGGYTF. Written as DNA, the CDR3 is TGCGCCAGCACGGACAGGAGGATGGGTGGCTACACCTTC.

This clone was seen just once. V gene TRBV2 combines with J gene TRBJ2-1, with 8 bases matching TRBD2. The germline CDR1 and CDR2 sequences are SNHLY and FYNNEI. This CDR3 is built from 12 residues. V shed 6 bases, J shed 10 bases, and the junction held 5 bases outside the gene matches. As DNA, the CDR3 is TGTGCCAGCAGCTCCCCTAGCGGGGAGCAGTTCTTC. It codes for CASSSPSGEQFF. Full variable domain (outside the CDR3, taken from reference TRBV2 and TRBJ2-1): EPEVTQTPSHQVTQMGQEVILRCVPISNHLYFYWYRQILGQKVEFLVSFYNNEISEKSEIFDDQFSVERPDGSNFTLKIRSTKLEDSAMYFCASSSPSGEQFFGPGTRLTVL.

V gene TRBV30 combines with J gene TRBJ2-5; the match to TRBD2 covers 9 bases. Germline lookup yields CDR1 GTSNPN and CDR2 SVGIG (reference sequence). This CDR3 contains 14 residues. J was trimmed by 2 bases and V by 3 bases; bases with no gene match: 4. The CDR3 coding sequence is TGTGCCTGGAGGCTAGCGGGACGGCAAGAGACCCAGTACTTC. It yields the protein CAWRLAGRQETQYF.

As for this clone: Other nucleotide sequences from this sample produce the same CDR3. The chain joins TRBV5-1 to TRBJ1-6; D is undetermined. Germline V gene data show CDR1 as SGHRS and CDR2 as YFSETQ. The V and J ends lost 2 bases and 6 bases respectively, with 6 bases between them. CDR3 length: 13 amino acids. The CDR3: CASSLEGNSPLHF. CDR3 in DNA: TGCGCCAGCAGCTTAGAGGGTAATTCACCCCTCCACTTT.

The rearrangement uses TRBV11-2 and TRBJ2-1, with 13 positions matching TRBD2. This CDR3 is built from 17 residues. The V gene's germline CDR1 is SGHAT and CDR2 FQNNGV. V trimming: 4 bases; J trimming: 6 bases; junction bases outside the gene matches: 9. CDR3 sequence (DNA): TGTGCCAGCAGCTCAGACTCCGGGACTAGCGGGATCAATGAGCAGTTCTTC. Residues: CASSSDSGTSGINEQFF.

The chain carries TRBV27 and TRBJ1-5, with D perhaps matching TRBD1 (6 bases). Germline lookup yields CDR1 MNHEY and CDR2 SMNVEV (reference sequence). The ends were cut back, 2 bases at V and 7 bases at J, with 12 bases in the middle. This CDR3 spans 14 amino acids. CDR3 sequence: CASSLQGTWQPQHF. CDR3 nucleotide sequence: TGTGCCAGCAGTTTACAGGGGACGTGGCAGCCCCAGCATTTT.

The rearrangement links TRBV11-3 to TRBJ2-3; D might be TRBD2 (5 bases). The CDR3 totals 16 residues. Per germline, CDR1 SGHNT and CDR2 YENEEA. The V gene lost 0 bases and the J gene lost 5 bases, with 15 bases spanning the gap. CDR3 sequence (DNA): TGTGCCAGCAGCTTAGACCCAGCGGTCGGGCAAGATACGCAGTATTTT. Protein product: CASSLDPAVGQDTQYF.

The rearrangement joins TRBV2 to TRBJ2-7; 10 bases are shared with TRBD2. CDR1 and CDR2 from the germline V gene are SNHLY and FYNNEI. Trimming took 5 bases from V and 3 from J; bases not matched to a gene: 4. The CDR3 is made up of 14 amino acids. The CDR3 loop is CASSSGTSDYEQYF. The CDR3 DNA reads as TGTGCCAGCAGTTCCGGGACTAGCGACTACGAGCAGTACTTC.

V usage is TRBV4-1 and J usage is TRBJ2-4; D remains unclear. CDR1 is MGHRA and CDR2 is YSYEKL in the germline V gene. The CDR3 consists of 16 residues. V dropped 4 bases and J dropped 3 bases, with 16 bases sitting between them. CDR3 protein: CASSPRAPAGKNIQYF. The CDR3 bases are TGCGCCAGCAGCCCCCGTGCCCCAGCCGGCAAAAACATTCAGTACTTC.

The chain has TRBV5-1 and TRBJ2-7; TRBD1 agrees at 7 bases. The V gene's germline CDR1 is SGHRS and CDR2 YFSETQ. J was trimmed by 0 bases and V by 4 bases; bases with no gene match: 4. The CDR3 is 14 amino acids. The CDR3 sequence: CASSLRTGSYEQYF. DNA of the CDR3: TGCGCCAGCAGCCTCCGGACAGGCTCCTACGAGCAGTACTTC.